This T cell receptor (beta chain) is from a study of blood T cell repertoires in COVID-19. Study-wide background: Acute and convalescent COVID-19 samples came from the United States, Italy and Spain.

Libraries were prepared by immunoSEQ multiplex PCR; TCRdb keeps only in-frame clonotypes and omits some of them. The sample includes approximately 190,000 clones, about four fifths of them seen just once. V was shortened by 9 bases and J by 4 bases, with 21 bases between the two germline ends. The CDR3 loop spans 15 amino acids. Germline CDR1 and CDR2: MNHEY and SVGAGI. The sample was peripheral blood. J is TRBJ1-2 and V is TRBV6-5; D may be TRBD1 (5 bases). This TCR derives from a woman in her 70s with active or convalescent COVID-19. CDR3 residues: CASPPRQGLLYGYTF. CDR3 sequence (DNA): TGTGCCAGTCCGCCCCGGCAGGGCCTCCTCTATGGCTACACCTTC.